Described below is a single TCR beta chain sequence and its context. This clonotype came up a few times. Its target antigen remains unknown. Qualities for individual bases were not recorded, and no much larger clone is one base off. The germline V gene encodes CDR1 LNHNV and CDR2 YYDKDF (reference sequence). The CDR3 spans 16 residues, from the cysteine through the phenylalanine. Only the CDR3 DNA is retained, 48 bases long and in frame from the first base. V lost 0 bases and J lost 6 bases, and the count of bases not matched to a germline gene is 7. This entry belongs to a study of T cells after yellow fever vaccination (dated by TCRdb to about 2019). Describing the broader study: Libraries from fractions with low cell numbers were prepared with the SMART-Seq v4 Ultra Low Input RNA kit. Bulk TCR alpha and beta repertoires were sequenced longitudinally to track T-cell clones before and after primary and booster YFV17D yellow fever vaccination. The cohort comprised two healthy male donors, one aged 18 to 29 and one aged 30 to 39 years. Blood samples were taken at several timepoints before and after primary and secondary immunization, and bulk PBMC replicates and cell subsets were isolated. Broader findings and caveats from the paper: A small fraction of clonotypes showed up in both the CD4 and CD8 compartments, probably as a result of convergent recombination. Because abundant contaminating clonotypes from the bulk population could be contained in FACS-sorted repertoires, computational filtering was required. Because the study included only a couple of donors, the extent to which the findings can be generalized is limited. After the booster, most of the clones that had expanded following primary vaccination were detected again (approximately 96% of CD4 and 80% to 90% of CD8), which suggests that memory was broadly maintained. Compared with the primary T-cell response, the secondary T-cell response was weaker but faster, peaking on day 5 rather than day 15.

TCR cDNA was made using 5'RACE template switching, a step that added a universal primer site and unique molecular identifiers. Priming of cDNA synthesis was performed from both the TCR alpha and TCR beta constant segments. Library amplification involved two PCR steps, and the second step added sample barcodes and sequencing adapters. Libraries were sequenced on Illumina HiSeq 2500 (2x100 bp) or NovaSeq (2x150 bp). The original methods were these. Demultiplexing of reads and collapsing into UMI consensus sequences were performed with MIGEC, and V(D)J alignment was carried out with MiXCR. Using edgeR on replicate PBMC samples, clonotypes were called vaccine-responding if FDR was below 0.01 and the log2 fold change was above 5 up to day 15. Each bulk clonotype received a CD4 or CD8 identity based on whether the sequenced CD4 or CD8 repertoire contained that clonotype at higher abundance. TCRdb applied fastp at Q25 and MiXCR to the public reads, then kept only in-frame beta chains. Rows with a matching CDR3 protein are joined into one entry that keeps the most common DNA and genes. The V and J calls shown here were made by TCRdb, not taken from the authors' results. The sample table shows just under 600,000 distinct CDR3 sequences, and 13% are seen once. Clones ranked in the top ten supply around an eighth of the sample.

The treatment or condition label for this specimen denotes: live attenuated yellow fever vaccine strain. At each blood-draw timepoint, two biological replicates of bulk PBMCs were collected. A standard Ficoll-Paque protocol was used to isolate PBMCs from peripheral blood. TriZol was used to extract RNA from bulk PBMCs, CD4 and CD8 fractions, and dextramer-positive and dextramer-negative fractions. Recombination connected TRBV15 to TRBJ2-1; 8 bases in between match TRBD2. The receptor was isolated from a man under 40 who received the YFV17D yellow fever vaccine. Sample: PBMCs, taken on the day of the yellow fever booster vaccination. The CDR3: CATSRERGSGANEQFF. The bases are TGTGCCACCAGCAGAGAAAGGGGTAGCGGGGCCAATGAGCAGTTCTTC.